The T cell receptor (beta chain) under discussion was sequenced for a study of blood T cell repertoires in COVID-19. Study as a whole: Spain, Italy and the United States supplied samples that represented acute and convalescent COVID-19. PBMCs, B-cell-depleted T cells, or T cells were the source of the cDNA or gDNA that made up the material.

Per the study methods: For nucleated cells, counts were estimated from reference gene primer amplification. Method: immunoSEQ multiplex PCR; TCRdb's copy keeps in-frame clones and lacks some. The V and J calls and clone size come from that table; D and trimming were worked out from the DNA. This table has about 180,000 clones, 75% to 90% appearing once. This TCR was sampled from a man aged 60 to 69 with acute or convalescent COVID-19. Sequences were obtained from peripheral blood.

This CDR3 reads CASSLAGDQPQHF. The CDR3 DNA sequence: TGTGCCAGCAGTTTAGCCGGGGATCAGCCCCAGCATTTT. The rearrangement joins TRBV12-3 or TRBV12-4 to TRBJ1-5; D ambiguous. The CDR3 spans 13 residues. The ends were cut back, 0 bases at V and 5 bases at J, with 5 bases in the middle.